This passage covers 30 T cell receptor beta chains from one sample sequenced in a study of cytomegalovirus exposure and HLA in healthy donors. Amplification used 60 Vbeta primers and 13 Jbeta primers. Sequenced by immunoSEQ multiplex PCR; TCRdb stores in-frame clones only, minus some. The sample has fewer than 200,000 clones; approximately 73% are singletons. Source material: PBMCs. Every receptor here comes from a woman aged 18-35 years in good health and CMV-seropositive.

This clone has just one count. V and J are TRBV19 and TRBJ2-3; 7 nucleotides match TRBD2. Losses at the gene ends were 1 base for V and 3 bases for J; bases not matched to a gene: 4. This CDR3 is built from 15 residues. The germline CDR1 and CDR2 sequences are LNHDA and SQIVND (reference sequence). The CDR3 reads CASSIAGRGTDTQYF. The DNA of the CDR3 is TGTGCCAGTAGTATAGCTGGGCGGGGGACAGATACGCAGTATTTT.

Only a few counts were recorded for this clone. CDR3 sequence (DNA): TGTGCCAGCAGCCTACACGGGTATAGCAATCAGCCCCAGCATTTT. This codes for CASSLHGYSNQPQHF. The gene calls are TRBV7-2 and TRBJ1-5; the D is unclear. Germline CDR1 SGHTA, CDR2 FQGNSA. V shed 5 bases and J shed 0 bases, with 11 bases lying between them. The CDR3 covers 15 residues.

This clone has only one observation. The chain joins TRBV5-1 to TRBJ2-7; tentative D call: TRBD2 (5 bases). Per the germline V gene, CDR1 is SGHRS and CDR2 is YFSETQ. V was pared by 3 bases and J by 0 bases, with 19 bases between. CDR3 size: 17 residues. The CDR3 sequence is CASSWGAAGGFSYEQYF. CDR3 coding DNA: TGCGCCAGCAGCTGGGGTGCGGCTGGAGGATTCTCCTACGAGCAGTACTTC.

This chain connects TRBV14 to TRBJ2-7, with 8 bases fitting TRBD1. This CDR3 has 14 residues. In germline, CDR1 is SGHDN, CDR2 FVKESK. J was trimmed by 6 bases and V by 3 bases; bases with no gene match: 7. The CDR3 nucleotides are TGTGCCAGCAGCCAGGCCAGGGGGCCATCCGAGCAGTACTTC. It encodes CASSQARGPSEQYF.

The J gene is TRBJ1-2, the V gene TRBV5-1; 7 bases line up with TRBD1. CDR3 length: 14 residues. Losses at the gene ends were 6 bases for V and 0 bases for J; bases not matched to a gene: 5. Germline lookup yields CDR1 SGHRS and CDR2 YFSETQ. In DNA form, the CDR3 reads TGCGCCAGCACTAGGGACAGCGCTAACTATGGCTACACCTTC. Protein product: CASTRDSANYGYTF.

This clone was counted only a few times. This rearrangement joins TRBV7-3 to TRBJ2-7, with D hard to call. Germline assignment: CDR1 SGHTA and CDR2 FQGTGA. CDR3 length equals 13 residues. V shed 5 bases and J shed 2 bases, with 10 bases lying between them. The DNA for the CDR3 is TGTGCCAGCAGCCCCGGTTCTACCTACGAGCAGTACTTC. Protein sequence: CASSPGSTYEQYF.

This clone was seen only a few times. This sequence joins TRBV30 and TRBJ2-3; TRBD2 is a possible D gene (5 bases). The CDR3 loop spans 11 amino acids. V lost 2 bases and J 5 bases, leaving 5 bases between the germline ends. The germline V gene has CDR1 GTSNPN and CDR2 SVGIG (reference sequence). Here the CDR3 DNA reads TGTGCCTGGAGTCGGGGAGATACGCAGTATTTT. This codes for CAWSRGDTQYF.

This clone came up a few times. The chain joins TRBV6-1 to TRBJ2-3; D possibly corresponds to TRBD1 (6 bases). CDR1 is MNHNS, CDR2 SASEGT, per germline. The CDR3 consists of 14 residues. The V gene lost 6 bases and the J gene lost 2 bases, with 12 bases spanning the gap. CDR3 protein: CASRETGLTDTQYF. CDR3 nucleotides: TGTGCCAGCAGAGAGACAGGCCTCACAGATACGCAGTATTTT.

This clone has only a few counts. This chain connects TRBV10-3 to TRBJ1-5; 10 nucleotides match TRBD1. The CDR3 is 15 residues long. V lost 2 bases, J lost 6 bases, and 4 bases stayed unmatched. Germline V lookup: CDR1 ENHRY, CDR2 SYGVKD. Here the CDR3 reads CAISESDRGLQPQHF. In DNA form, the CDR3 reads TGTGCCATCAGTGAGAGTGACAGGGGGCTTCAGCCCCAGCATTTT.

This sequence joins TRBV5-1 and TRBJ2-3; perhaps TRBD2 as D (6 bases). Trimming stripped 3 bases from V and 0 bases from J, with 11 bases between. The CDR3 runs to 15 residues. Germline loops: CDR1 SGHRS, CDR2 YFSETQ. The DNA for the CDR3 is TGCGCCAGCAGCTCAAGGAGGGGTAGCACAGATACGCAGTATTTT. It codes for CASSSRRGSTDTQYF.

The chain has TRBV5-4 and TRBJ2-2, with a tentative D call TRBD2 (5 bases). Germline V gene lookup returns CDR1 SGHNT and CDR2 YYREEE (reference sequence). V was pared by 0 bases and J by 5 bases, with 11 bases between. CDR3 length: 15 residues. The CDR3: CASSLDGESTGELFF. CDR3 nucleotides: TGTGCCAGCAGCTTGGACGGGGAGTCTACCGGGGAGCTGTTTTTT. Based on the CDR3 plus reference TRBV5-4 and TRBJ2-2, the full variable domain is ETGVTQSPTHLIKTRGQQVTLRCSSQSGHNTVSWYQQALGQGPQFIFQYYREEENGRGNFPPRFSGLQFPNYSSELNVNALELDDSALYLCASSLDGESTGELFFGEGSRLTVL.

The gene calls are TRBV5-1 and TRBJ1-1; TRBD1 aligns across 8 bases. The CDR3 consists of 14 residues. The germline V gene has CDR1 SGHRS and CDR2 YFSETQ. With 3 bases clipped from V and 5 bases from J, the junction kept 6 bases outside the gene matches. The CDR3 nucleotides are TGCGCCAGCAGCTCAGCAGGGGGCCGGACTGAAGCTTTCTTT. Protein: CASSSAGGRTEAFF. Full variable domain (remainder filled in from reference TRBV5-1 and TRBJ1-1): KAGVTQTPRYLIKTRGQQVTLSCSPISGHRSVSWYQQTPGQGLQFLFEYFSETQRNKGNFPGRFSGRQFSNSRSEMNVSTLELGDSALYLCASSSAGGRTEAFFGQGTRLTVV.

The J gene is TRBJ1-3, the V gene TRBV6-5; D uncertain. This CDR3 comprises 14 residues. Trimming stripped 6 bases from V and 6 bases from J, with 15 bases between. In germline, CDR1 is MNHEY, CDR2 SVGAGI. Here the CDR3 reads CASSPGTVPNTIYF. For the CDR3, the DNA is TGTGCCAGCAGCCCAGGCACAGTGCCAAACACCATATATTTT.

V gene TRBV6-1 combines with J gene TRBJ2-5, with 9 bases fitting TRBD2. With 5 bases clipped from V and 2 bases from J, the junction kept 6 bases outside the gene matches. The CDR3 sequence is 15 residues long. Germline V CDR1 and CDR2: MNHNS, SASEGT. The CDR3 loop reads CASSKIAGGQETQYF. As DNA, the CDR3 is TGTGCCAGCAGTAAGATCGCGGGGGGGCAAGAGACCCAGTACTTC.

The chain has TRBV19 and TRBJ2-5; D is uncertain. TRBJ2-7 explains the end of the DNA better; the J call may be wrong. This CDR3 contains 14 residues. CDR1 is LNHDA and CDR2 is SQIVND in the germline V gene (reference sequence). CDR3 region: CASSIAESSYEQYF. The CDR3 DNA reads TGTGCCAGTAGTATAGCTGAAAGCTCCTACGAGCAGTACTTC.

V gene TRBV6-4 combines with J gene TRBJ2-3, with TRBD2 matching 12 bases. The CDR3 covers 15 residues. CDR1 MRHNA and CDR2 SNTAGT come from the germline V gene. Trimming at V came to 6 bases and at J to 5 bases, leaving 6 bases not matched to a gene. The CDR3 DNA reads as TGTGCCAGCAGCCCTAGCGGGGGGGCGAAAGATACGCAGTATTTT. Its translation: CASSPSGGAKDTQYF.

The J gene is TRBJ2-7, the V gene TRBV5-1, with 9 bases fitting TRBD1. V lost 4 bases to trimming and J lost 1 base; unmatched junction nucleotides: 9. There are 16 residues in the CDR3. The V gene's germline CDR1 is SGHRS and CDR2 YFSETQ. CDR3 sequence (DNA): TGCGCCAGCAGCACGAACCCGGGACAGGGTTCCTACGAGCAGTACTTC. It yields the protein CASSTNPGQGSYEQYF.

The V call is TRBV5-4, the J call TRBJ1-1; no definite D call. Trimming took 4 bases from V and 7 from J, leaving 14 bases between them. The V gene's germline CDR1 is SGHNT and CDR2 YYREEE (reference sequence). The CDR3 extends over 13 amino acids. The CDR3 region has the DNA TGTGCCAGCAGCCTGGAAACTCGGAGTGAAGCTTTCTTT. Protein product: CASSLETRSEAFF. Using reference TRBV5-4 and TRBJ1-1 for the parts outside the CDR3, the full variable domain is ETGVTQSPTHLIKTRGQQVTLRCSSQSGHNTVSWYQQALGQGPQFIFQYYREEENGRGNFPPRFSGLQFPNYSSELNVNALELDDSALYLCASSLETRSEAFFGQGTRLTVV.

The chain has TRBV6-5 and TRBJ2-7, with TRBD2 identical over 9 bases. Germline V gene data show CDR1 as MNHEY and CDR2 as SVGAGI. J gave up 2 bases and V 0 bases, and 5 bases lay outside the gene matches. This CDR3 spans 16 amino acids. The CDR3 loop reads CASSYSPSGVTYEQYF. The CDR3 bases are TGTGCCAGCAGTTACTCGCCTAGCGGGGTGACCTACGAGCAGTACTTC.

The chain employs TRBV7-2 and TRBJ1-1; 8 positions agree with TRBD1. Germline CDR1 and CDR2: SGHTA and FQGNSA. This CDR3 spans 14 amino acids. The junction had 3 bases not matched to a gene; V was cut back by 1 base and J by 5 bases. The CDR3 nucleotides read TGTGCCAGCAGCTTAGACAGGGGGAGAACTGAAGCTTTCTTT. As protein: CASSLDRGRTEAFF.

This clone has a single count. The chain couples TRBV2 to TRBJ2-7; D call uncertain. The germline V and J ends were trimmed by 3 bases and 0 bases, with 15 bases remaining between them. CDR1 is SNHLY and CDR2 is FYNNEI in the germline V gene. The CDR3 is 16 residues long. The CDR3 nucleotides are TGTGCCAGCAGTGAGAGCCCTGTGTTTGGCTCCTACGAGCAGTACTTC. As protein: CASSESPVFGSYEQYF.

The chain has TRBV27 and TRBJ1-2; TRBD1 matches 8 bases. Germline V gene data show CDR1 as MNHEY and CDR2 as SMNVEV (reference sequence). V lost 6 bases and J lost 3; bases outside the gene matches: 6. The CDR3 is 14 amino acids. This CDR3 reads CASRAAGGDYGYTF. CDR3 sequence (DNA): TGTGCCAGCAGAGCGGCAGGGGGCGACTATGGCTACACCTTC.

This rearrangement joins TRBV4-1 to TRBJ2-7; D is unclear. CDR3 size: 12 residues. V gave up 0 bases and J gave up 5 bases, with 5 bases separating them. From germline, CDR1 is MGHRA and CDR2 YSYEKL. The CDR3 region has the DNA TGCGCCAGCAGCCAAGAGGGCCACGAGCAGTACTTC. Its translation: CASSQEGHEQYF.

This clone is a singleton in its sample. The chain recombines TRBV5-1 with TRBJ1-1; D is unresolved. V was clipped by 4 bases and J by 2 bases, with 9 bases between them. Germline V CDR1 and CDR2: SGHRS, YFSETQ. The CDR3 covers 13 residues. The chain's CDR3 is CASSEQINTEAFF. The CDR3 nucleotides read TGCGCCAGCAGCGAACAGATCAACACTGAAGCTTTCTTT.

This chain connects TRBV7-3 to TRBJ1-2; 10 bases are a match to TRBD1. After removal of 5 bases from V and 8 bases from J, the junction contained 8 bases not matched to a gene. The CDR3 is made up of 14 amino acids. Germline V gene sequence: CDR1 SGHTA, CDR2 FQGTGA. The CDR3 reads CASSPTGTGVGYTF. The CDR3 coding sequence is TGTGCCAGCAGCCCGACCGGGACAGGGGTCGGCTACACCTTC.

This chain links TRBV6-1 with TRBJ1-2; a possible D gene is TRBD1 (5 bases). The CDR3 spans 14 residues. Trimming left V 7 bases short and J 4 bases short, with 16 bases between. Per germline, CDR1 MNHNS and CDR2 SASEGT. The CDR3: CASTFQGSTYGYTF. The CDR3 nucleotides are TGTGCCAGCACATTTCAGGGATCGACCTATGGCTACACCTTC.

The rearrangement links TRBV7-2 to TRBJ2-3, with D possibly matching TRBD2 (7 bases). The V and J ends lost 0 bases and 4 bases respectively, with 11 bases between them. This CDR3 has 15 amino acids. The V gene's germline CDR1 is SGHTA and CDR2 FQGNSA. The chain's CDR3 is CASSLAGGPSDTQYF. The CDR3 DNA follows: TGTGCCAGCAGCTTAGCGGGGGGGCCGTCAGATACGCAGTATTTT.

About this clone itself: The junction departs from the called germline gene at one end, perhaps through a read error. The chain has TRBV7-2 and TRBJ2-1, with TRBD1 identical over 8 bases. The CDR3 spans 12 residues. Germline V gene lookup returns CDR1 SGHTA and CDR2 FQGNSA. CDR3 in amino acids: CASSPYLDRVLF. In DNA, the CDR3 is TGTGCCAGCAGCCCCTATTTGGACAGGGTACTCTTC.

This rearrangement joins TRBV6-5 to TRBJ1-1; D is unresolved. V dropped 5 bases and J dropped 7 bases, with 14 bases sitting between them. This CDR3 is 13 amino acids long. Germline lookup yields CDR1 MNHEY and CDR2 SVGAGI. The CDR3 here is CASSEDAEGEAFF. The DNA of the CDR3 is TGTGCCAGCAGTGAAGACGCGGAGGGTGAAGCTTTCTTT.

V and J are TRBV6-6 and TRBJ2-1, with D possibly TRBD2 on 5 matching bases. Per germline, CDR1 MNHNY and CDR2 SVGAGI (reference sequence). The CDR3 has 13 amino acids. V shed 0 bases and J shed 9 bases, with 9 bases lying between them. CDR3 residues: CASSYSYGSEQFF. The CDR3 DNA follows: TGTGCCAGCAGTTACTCCTATGGGAGTGAGCAGTTCTTC.